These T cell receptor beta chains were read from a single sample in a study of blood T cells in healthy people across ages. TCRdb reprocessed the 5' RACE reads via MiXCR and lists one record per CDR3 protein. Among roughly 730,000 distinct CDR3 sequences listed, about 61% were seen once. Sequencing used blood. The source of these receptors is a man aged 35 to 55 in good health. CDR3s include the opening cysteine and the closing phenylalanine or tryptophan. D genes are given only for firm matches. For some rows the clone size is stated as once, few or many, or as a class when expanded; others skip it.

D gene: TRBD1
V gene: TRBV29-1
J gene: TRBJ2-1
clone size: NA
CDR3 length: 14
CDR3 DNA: TGCAGCGGGAAGCAGGGGGATAGTTACCTTGAGCAGTTCTTC
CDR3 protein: CSGKQGDSYLEQFF

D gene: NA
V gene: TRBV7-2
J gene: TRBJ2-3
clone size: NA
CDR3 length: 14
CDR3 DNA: TGTGCCAGCAGCTCCGGAGGAATCGCAGATACGCAGTATTTT
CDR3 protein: CASSSGGIADTQYF

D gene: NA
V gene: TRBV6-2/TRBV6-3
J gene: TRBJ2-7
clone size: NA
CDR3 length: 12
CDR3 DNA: TGTGCCAGCGCCGGCAGAGCCTACGAGCAGTACTTC
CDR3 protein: CASAGRAYEQYF

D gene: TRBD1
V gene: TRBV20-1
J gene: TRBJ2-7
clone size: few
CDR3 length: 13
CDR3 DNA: TGCAGTGGCTTACTAGACAGGGGCTACGAGCAGTACTTC
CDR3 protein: CSGLLDRGYEQYF

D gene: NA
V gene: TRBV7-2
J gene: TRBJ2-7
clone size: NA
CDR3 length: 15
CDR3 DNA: TGTGCCAGCAGCCTAGAGGGGACTGACCTACAAGAGCAGTACTTC
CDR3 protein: CASSLEGTDLQEQYF

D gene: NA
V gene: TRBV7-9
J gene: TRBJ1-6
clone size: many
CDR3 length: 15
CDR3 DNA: TGTGCCAGCAGCTTATGGGTGGCCTATAATTCACCCCTCCACTTT
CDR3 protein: CASSLWVAYNSPLHF

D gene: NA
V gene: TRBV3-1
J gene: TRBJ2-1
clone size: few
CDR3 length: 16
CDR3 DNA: TGTGCCAGCAGCCAAGATCGGGGACTCTCCTACAATGAGCAGTTCTTC
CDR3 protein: CASSQDRGLSYNEQFF

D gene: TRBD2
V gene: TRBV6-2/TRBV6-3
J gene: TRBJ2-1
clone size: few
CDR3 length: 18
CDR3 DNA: TGTGCCAGCAGTCTACTAGCGGGAGGAGGAAGCTCCTACAATGAGCAGTTCTTC
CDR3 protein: CASSLLAGGGSSYNEQFF

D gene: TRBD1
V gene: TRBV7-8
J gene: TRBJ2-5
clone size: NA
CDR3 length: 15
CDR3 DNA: TGTGCCGGCAGCTTGGGACAGGGGGCATGGGAGACCCAGTACTTC
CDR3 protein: CAGSLGQGAWETQYF

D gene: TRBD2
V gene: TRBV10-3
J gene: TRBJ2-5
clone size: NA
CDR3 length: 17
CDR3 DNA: TGTGCCATCGGACCGAACCGGGTAGCGGGTATTCAAGAGACCCAGTACTTC
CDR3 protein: CAIGPNRVAGIQETQYF

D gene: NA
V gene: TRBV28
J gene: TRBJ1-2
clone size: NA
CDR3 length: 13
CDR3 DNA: TGTGCCAGCAGTTTCGGGGAGAGGTTAGGCTACACCTTC
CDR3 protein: CASSFGERLGYTF

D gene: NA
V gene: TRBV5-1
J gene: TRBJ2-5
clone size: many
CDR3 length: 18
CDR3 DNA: TGCGCCAGCAGCTTTTTTTACGCGGGACAGACGCTTCAAGAGACCCAGTACTTC
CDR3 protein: CASSFFYAGQTLQETQYF

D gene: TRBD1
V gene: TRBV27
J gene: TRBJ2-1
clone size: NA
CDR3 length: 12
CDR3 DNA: TGTGCCAGCAGTGTACAGGGGTATGAGCAGTTCTTC
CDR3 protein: CASSVQGYEQFF

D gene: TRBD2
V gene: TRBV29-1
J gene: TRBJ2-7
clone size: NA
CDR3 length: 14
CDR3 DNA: TGCAGCGTTGATTTTGCTAGCGGGATTGGCGAGCAGTACTTC
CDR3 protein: CSVDFASGIGEQYF

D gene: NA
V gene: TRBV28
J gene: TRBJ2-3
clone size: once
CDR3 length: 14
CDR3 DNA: TGTGCCAGCAGGGTTAGTCTAAGCACAGATACGCAGTATTTT
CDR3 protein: CASRVSLSTDTQYF

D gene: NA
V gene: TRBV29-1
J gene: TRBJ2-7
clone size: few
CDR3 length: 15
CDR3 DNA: TGCAGCGTTGTATCTTGGGGAAGGGCCTCCTACGAGCAGTACTTC
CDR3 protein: CSVVSWGRASYEQYF

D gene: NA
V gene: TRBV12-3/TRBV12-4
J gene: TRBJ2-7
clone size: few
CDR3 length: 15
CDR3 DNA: TGTGCCAGCAGTTTCCGCCTGCGGACAATTTACGAGCAGTACTTC
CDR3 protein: CASSFRLRTIYEQYF

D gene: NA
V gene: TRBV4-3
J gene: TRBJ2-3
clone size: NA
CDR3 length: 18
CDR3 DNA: TGCGCCAGCAGCCAAGACCCTGCCGTCCCCTTAATCACAGATACGCAGTATTTT
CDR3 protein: CASSQDPAVPLITDTQYF

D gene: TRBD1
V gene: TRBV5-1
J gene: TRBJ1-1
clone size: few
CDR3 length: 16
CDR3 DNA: TGCGCCAGCAGCCGAGACGGACAGGGAGGACTCACTGAAGCTTTCTTT
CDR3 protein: CASSRDGQGGLTEAFF

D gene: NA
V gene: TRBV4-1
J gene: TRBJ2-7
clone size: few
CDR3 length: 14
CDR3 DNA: TGCGCCAGCAGCCAAGAGCGGGGGCCCTACGAGCAGTACTTC
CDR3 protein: CASSQERGPYEQYF

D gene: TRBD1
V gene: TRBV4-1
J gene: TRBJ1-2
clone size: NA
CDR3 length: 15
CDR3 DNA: TGCGCCAGCAGCCAAGGAACAGGGGCCTCCTATGGCTACACCTTC
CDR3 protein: CASSQGTGASYGYTF

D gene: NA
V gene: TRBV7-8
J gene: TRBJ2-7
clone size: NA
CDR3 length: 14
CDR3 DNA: TGTGCCAGCAGCTTAGGGAGTCAAAACTACGAGCAGTACTTC
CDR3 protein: CASSLGSQNYEQYF

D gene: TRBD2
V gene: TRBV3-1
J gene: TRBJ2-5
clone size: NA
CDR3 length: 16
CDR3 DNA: TGTGCCAGCAGCCAAGGAGCGGGAGCGGGTGTGGAGACCCAGTACTTC
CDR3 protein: CASSQGAGAGVETQYF

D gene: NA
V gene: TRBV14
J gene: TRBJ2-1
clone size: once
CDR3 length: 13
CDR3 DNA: TGTGCCAGCAGCCAATTTCACTTGGCTTCCCGGTTCTTC
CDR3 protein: CASSQFHLASRFF

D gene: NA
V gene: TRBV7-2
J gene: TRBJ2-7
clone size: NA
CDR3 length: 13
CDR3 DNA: TGTGCCAGCAGCTTAGGAGCGGAATACGAGCAGTACTTC
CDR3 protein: CASSLGAEYEQYF

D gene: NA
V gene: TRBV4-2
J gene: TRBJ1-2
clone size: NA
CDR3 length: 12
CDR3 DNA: TGTGCCAGCAGCCAAAACGTAAATGGCTACACCTTC
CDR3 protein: CASSQNVNGYTF

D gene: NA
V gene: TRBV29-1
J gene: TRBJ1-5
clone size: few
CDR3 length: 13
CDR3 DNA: TGCAGCGTTGTGGGCAGGGTGGATCAGCCCCAGCATTTT
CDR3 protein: CSVVGRVDQPQHF

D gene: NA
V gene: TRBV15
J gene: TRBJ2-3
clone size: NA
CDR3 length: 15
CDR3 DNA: TGTGCCACCACCCGAGGAGAGAGGGTAGAAGATACGCAGTATTTT
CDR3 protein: CATTRGERVEDTQYF

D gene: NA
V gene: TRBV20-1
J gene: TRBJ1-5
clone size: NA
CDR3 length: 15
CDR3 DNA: TGCAGTGCTAGGTCCGGGGGCGATAGCAATCAGCCCCAGCATTTT
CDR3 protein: CSARSGGDSNQPQHF

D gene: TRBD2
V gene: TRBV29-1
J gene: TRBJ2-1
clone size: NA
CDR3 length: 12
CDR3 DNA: TGCAGCGCCGGACTAGCGGCCAATGAGCAGTTCTTC
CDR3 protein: CSAGLAANEQFF

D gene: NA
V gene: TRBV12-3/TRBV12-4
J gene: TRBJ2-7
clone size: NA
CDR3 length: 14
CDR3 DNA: TGTGCCAGCAGTTCGGGAGCCAACTCCTACGAGCAGTACTTC
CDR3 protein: CASSSGANSYEQYF

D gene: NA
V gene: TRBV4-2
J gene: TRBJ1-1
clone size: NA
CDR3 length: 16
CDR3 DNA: TGTGCCAGCAGCCAAGGAGCCTCCAGGGGGAACACTGAAGCTTTCTTT
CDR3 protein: CASSQGASRGNTEAFF

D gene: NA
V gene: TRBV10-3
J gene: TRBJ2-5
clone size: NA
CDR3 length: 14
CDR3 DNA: TGTGCCATCAGTCTGGACTGGGATCAAGAGACCCAGTACTTC
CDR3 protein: CAISLDWDQETQYF

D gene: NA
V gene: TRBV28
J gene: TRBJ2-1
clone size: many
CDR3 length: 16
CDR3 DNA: TGTGCCAGCAGTTTTTATCTGGGATCTACTTACAATGAGCAGTTCTTC
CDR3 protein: CASSFYLGSTYNEQFF

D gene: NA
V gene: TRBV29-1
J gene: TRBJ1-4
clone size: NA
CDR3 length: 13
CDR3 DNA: TGCAGCGCTGCAGGGTCGGCTAATGAAAAACTGTTTTTT
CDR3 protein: CSAAGSANEKLFF

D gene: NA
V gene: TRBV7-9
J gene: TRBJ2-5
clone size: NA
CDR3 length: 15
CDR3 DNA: TGTGCCAGCAGCTCCGCCTCAGAGTACCAAGAGACCCAGTACTTC
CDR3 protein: CASSSASEYQETQYF

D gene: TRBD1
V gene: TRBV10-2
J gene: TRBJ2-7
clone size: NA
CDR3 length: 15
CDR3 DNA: TGCGCCAGCAGAGAAGCCGGGACAGGGGACTACGAGCAGTACTTC
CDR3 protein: CASREAGTGDYEQYF

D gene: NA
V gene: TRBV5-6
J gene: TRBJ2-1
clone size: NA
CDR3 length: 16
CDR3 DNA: TGTGCCAGCAGCTCGGGCGCGCGGGGTAGGAATGATGAGCAGTTCTTC
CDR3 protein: CASSSGARGRNDEQFF

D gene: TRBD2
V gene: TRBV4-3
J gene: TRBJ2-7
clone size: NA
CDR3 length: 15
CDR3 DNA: TGCGCCAGCAGCCCCGGTCTAGCGGGAAACCAGGAGCAGTACTTC
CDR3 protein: CASSPGLAGNQEQYF

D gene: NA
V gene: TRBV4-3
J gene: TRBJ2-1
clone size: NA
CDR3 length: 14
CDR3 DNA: TGCGCCAGCAGCCTTCTAGCTGACTGGGATGAGCAGTTCTTC
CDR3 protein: CASSLLADWDEQFF

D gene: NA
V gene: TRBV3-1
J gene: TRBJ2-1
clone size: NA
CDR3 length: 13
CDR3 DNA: TGTGCCAGCAGCCTCCAGCCGGAGCAGCAGCAGTTCTTC
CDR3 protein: CASSLQPEQQQFF

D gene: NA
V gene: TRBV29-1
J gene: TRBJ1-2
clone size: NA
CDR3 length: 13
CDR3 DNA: TGCAGCGTTGAAGCAGGCAGGGCCTATGGCTACACCTTC
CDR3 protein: CSVEAGRAYGYTF

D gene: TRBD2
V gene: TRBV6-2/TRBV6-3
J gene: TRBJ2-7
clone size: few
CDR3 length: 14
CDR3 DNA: TGTGCCATAACCCAGGGACTAGCGGGAGCCGAGCAGTACTTC
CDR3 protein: CAITQGLAGAEQYF

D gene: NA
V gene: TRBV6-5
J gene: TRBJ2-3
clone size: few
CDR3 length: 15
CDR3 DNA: TGTGCCAGCAGTTACCAGTCTTCCGCCCCAGATACGCAGTATTTT
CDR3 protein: CASSYQSSAPDTQYF

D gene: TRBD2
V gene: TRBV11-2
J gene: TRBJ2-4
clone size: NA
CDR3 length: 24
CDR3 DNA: TGTGCCAGCAGCTTTCTTCGACGGCAGCGGGAGGGCCTAGGGTTTGGCGGGGCCAAAAACATTCAGTACTTC
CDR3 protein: CASSFLRRQREGLGFGGAKNIQYF

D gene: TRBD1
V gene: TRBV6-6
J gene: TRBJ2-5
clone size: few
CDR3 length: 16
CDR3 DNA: TGTGCCAGCAGACCCCGTCCGGGACAGGGGGCTGTATCCCAGTACTTC
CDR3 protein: CASRPRPGQGAVSQYF